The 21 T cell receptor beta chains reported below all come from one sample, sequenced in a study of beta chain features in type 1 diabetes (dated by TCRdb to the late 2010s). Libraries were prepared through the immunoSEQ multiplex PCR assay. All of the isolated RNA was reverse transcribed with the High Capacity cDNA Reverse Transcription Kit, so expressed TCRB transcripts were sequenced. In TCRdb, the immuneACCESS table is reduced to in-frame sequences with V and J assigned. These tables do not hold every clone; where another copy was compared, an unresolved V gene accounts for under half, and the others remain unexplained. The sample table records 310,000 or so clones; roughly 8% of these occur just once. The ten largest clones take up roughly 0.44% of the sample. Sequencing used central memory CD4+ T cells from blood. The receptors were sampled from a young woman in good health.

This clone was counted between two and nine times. As DNA, the CDR3 is TGTGCCAGTACCACGAGAGGCGGCAATGAGCAGTTCTTC. It specifies CASTTRGGNEQFF. The rearrangement links TRBV19 to TRBJ2-1; unclear D gene. Trimming cost V 7 bases and J 6 bases, with 13 bases left between them. Germline CDR1 and CDR2: LNHDA and SQIVND (reference sequence). This CDR3 is built from 13 residues.

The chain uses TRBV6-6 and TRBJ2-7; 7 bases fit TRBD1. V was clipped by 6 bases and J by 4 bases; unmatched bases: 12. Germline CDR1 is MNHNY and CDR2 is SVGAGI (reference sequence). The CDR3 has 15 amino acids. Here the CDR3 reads CASSKTGPHSYEQYF. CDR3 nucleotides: TGTGCCAGCAGCAAGACAGGGCCACACAGTTACGAGCAGTACTTC.

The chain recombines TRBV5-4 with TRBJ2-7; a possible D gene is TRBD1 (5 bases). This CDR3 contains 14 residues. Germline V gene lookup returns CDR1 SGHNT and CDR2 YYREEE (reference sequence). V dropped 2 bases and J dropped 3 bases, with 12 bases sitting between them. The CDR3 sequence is CASSFQGNIYEQYF. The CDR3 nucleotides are TGTGCCAGCAGCTTTCAGGGAAATATCTACGAGCAGTACTTC.

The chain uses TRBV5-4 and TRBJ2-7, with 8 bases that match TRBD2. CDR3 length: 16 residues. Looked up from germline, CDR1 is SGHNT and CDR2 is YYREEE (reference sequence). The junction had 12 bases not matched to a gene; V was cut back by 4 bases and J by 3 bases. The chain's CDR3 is CASSPGGGLANYEQYF. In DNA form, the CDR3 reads TGTGCCAGCAGCCCTGGGGGCGGACTAGCCAACTACGAGCAGTACTTC.

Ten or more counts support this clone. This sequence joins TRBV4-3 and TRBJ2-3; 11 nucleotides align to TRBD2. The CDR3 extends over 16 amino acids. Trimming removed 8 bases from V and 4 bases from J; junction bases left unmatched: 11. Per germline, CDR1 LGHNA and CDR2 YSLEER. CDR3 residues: CASAHHLAGGPDTQYF. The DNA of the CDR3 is TGCGCCAGCGCCCATCACTTAGCGGGAGGGCCAGATACGCAGTATTTT.

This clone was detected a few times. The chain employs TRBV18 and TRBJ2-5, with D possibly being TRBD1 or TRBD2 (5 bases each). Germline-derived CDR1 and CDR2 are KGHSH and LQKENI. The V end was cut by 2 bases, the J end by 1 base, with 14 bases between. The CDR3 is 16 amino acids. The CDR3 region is CASSPFSGRGQETQYF. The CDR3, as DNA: TGTGCCAGCTCACCATTTTCGGGAAGGGGCCAAGAGACCCAGTACTTC.

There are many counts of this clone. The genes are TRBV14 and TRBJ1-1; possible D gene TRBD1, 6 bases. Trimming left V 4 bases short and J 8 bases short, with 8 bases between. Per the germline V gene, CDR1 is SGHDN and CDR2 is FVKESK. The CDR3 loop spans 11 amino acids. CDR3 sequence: CASSRGQEAFF. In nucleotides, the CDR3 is TGTGCCAGCAGCCGAGGACAGGAAGCTTTCTTT.

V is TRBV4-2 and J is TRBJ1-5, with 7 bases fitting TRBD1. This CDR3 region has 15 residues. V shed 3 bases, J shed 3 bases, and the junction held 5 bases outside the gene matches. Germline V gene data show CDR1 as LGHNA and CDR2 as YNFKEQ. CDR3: CASSHEDRDNQPQHF. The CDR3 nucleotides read TGTGCCAGCAGCCACGAAGACAGGGACAATCAGCCCCAGCATTTT.

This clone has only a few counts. The DNA for the CDR3 is TGTGCCAGCAGGGCCCTCGGCCCCAATCAGCCCCAGCATTTT. Residues: CASRALGPNQPQHF. The rearrangement links TRBV2 to TRBJ1-5; D gene uncertain. The V end was cut by 6 bases, the J end by 3 bases, with 12 bases between. CDR1 is SNHLY and CDR2 is FYNNEI in the germline V gene. CDR3 length: 14 amino acids.

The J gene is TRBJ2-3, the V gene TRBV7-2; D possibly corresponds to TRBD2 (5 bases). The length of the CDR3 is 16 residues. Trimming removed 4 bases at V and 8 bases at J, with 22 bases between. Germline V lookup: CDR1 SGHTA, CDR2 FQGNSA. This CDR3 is CASSSRPKRLAGTQYF. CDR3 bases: TGTGCCAGCAGCTCGAGACCAAAGAGACTGGCGGGTACGCAGTATTTT.

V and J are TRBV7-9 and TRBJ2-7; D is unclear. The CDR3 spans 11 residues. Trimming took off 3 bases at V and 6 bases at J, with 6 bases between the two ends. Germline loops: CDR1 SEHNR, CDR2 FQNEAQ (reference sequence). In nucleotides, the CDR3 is TGTGCCAGCAGCTTTAACATCGAGCAGTACTTC. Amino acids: CASSFNIEQYF. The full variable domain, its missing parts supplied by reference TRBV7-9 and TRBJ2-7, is DTGVSQNPRHKITKRGQNVTFRCDPISEHNRLYWYRQTLGQGPEFLTYFQNEAQLEKSRLLSDRFSAERPKGSFSTLEIQRTEQGDSAMYLCASSFNIEQYFGPGTRLTVT.

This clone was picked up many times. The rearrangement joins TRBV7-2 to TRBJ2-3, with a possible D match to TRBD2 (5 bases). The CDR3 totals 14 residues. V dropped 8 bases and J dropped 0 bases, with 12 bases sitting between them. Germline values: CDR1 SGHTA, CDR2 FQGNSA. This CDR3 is CASSSGTSTDTQYF. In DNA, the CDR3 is TGTGCCAGCTCCAGCGGAACTAGCACAGATACGCAGTATTTT. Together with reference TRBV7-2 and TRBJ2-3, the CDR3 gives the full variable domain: GAGVSQSPSNKVTEKGKDVELRCDPISGHTALYWYRQSLGQGLEFLIYFQGNSAPDKSGLPSDRFSAERTGGSVSTLTIQRTQQEDSAVYLCASSSGTSTDTQYFGPGTRLTVL.

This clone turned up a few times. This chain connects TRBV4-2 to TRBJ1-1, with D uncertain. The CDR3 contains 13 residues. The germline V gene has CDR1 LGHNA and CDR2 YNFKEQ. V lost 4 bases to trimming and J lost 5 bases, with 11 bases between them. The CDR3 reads CASSRSKTTEAFF. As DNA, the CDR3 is TGTGCCAGCAGCCGATCGAAAACGACTGAAGCTTTCTTT.

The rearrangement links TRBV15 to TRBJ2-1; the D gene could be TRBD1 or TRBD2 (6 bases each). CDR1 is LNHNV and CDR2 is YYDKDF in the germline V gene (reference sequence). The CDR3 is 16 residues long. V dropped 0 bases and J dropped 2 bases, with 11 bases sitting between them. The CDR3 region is CATSRERGVTYNEQFF. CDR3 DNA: TGTGCCACCAGCAGAGAAAGGGGGGTAACCTACAATGAGCAGTTCTTC.

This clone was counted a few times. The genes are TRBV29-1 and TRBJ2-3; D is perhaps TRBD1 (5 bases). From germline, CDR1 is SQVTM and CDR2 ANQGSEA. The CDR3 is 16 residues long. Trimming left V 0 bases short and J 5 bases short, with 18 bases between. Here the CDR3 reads CSVEDRVRGSEDTQYF. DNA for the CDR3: TGCAGCGTTGAAGATCGGGTTAGGGGTTCGGAAGATACGCAGTATTTT.

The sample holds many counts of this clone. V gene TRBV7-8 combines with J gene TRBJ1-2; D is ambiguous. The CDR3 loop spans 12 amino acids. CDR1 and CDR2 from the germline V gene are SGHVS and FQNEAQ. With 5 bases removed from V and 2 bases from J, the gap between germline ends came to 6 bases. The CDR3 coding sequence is TGTGCCAGCAGCCCGGACAACTATGGCTACACCTTC. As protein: CASSPDNYGYTF.

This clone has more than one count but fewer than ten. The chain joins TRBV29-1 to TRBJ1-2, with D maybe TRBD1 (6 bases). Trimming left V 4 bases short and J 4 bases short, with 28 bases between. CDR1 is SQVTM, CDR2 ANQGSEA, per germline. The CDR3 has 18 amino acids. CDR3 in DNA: TGCAGCGTTGCGGTTAGAGGATCCACAGGGAGAGAAGGCTATGGCTACACCTTC. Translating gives CSVAVRGSTGREGYGYTF. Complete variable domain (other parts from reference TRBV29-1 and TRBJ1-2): SAVISQKPSRDICQRGTSLTIQCQVDSQVTMMFWYRQQPGQSLTLIATANQGSEATYESGFVIDKFPISRPNLTFSTLTVSNMSPEDSSIYLCSVAVRGSTGREGYGYTFGSGTRLTVV.

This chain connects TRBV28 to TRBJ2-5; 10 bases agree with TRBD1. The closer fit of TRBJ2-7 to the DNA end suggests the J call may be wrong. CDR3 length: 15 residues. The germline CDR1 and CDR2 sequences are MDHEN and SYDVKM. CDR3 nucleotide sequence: TGTGCCAGCAGTCCCCCGGGACAGGGGTTCCACGAGCAGTACTTC. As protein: CASSPPGQGFHEQYF.

The CDR3 DNA follows: TGTGCCAGCAGTGAAGCGTGGGTGATGGGTGAAAAACTGTTTTTT. Translation: CASSEAWVMGEKLFF. The rearrangement uses TRBV2 and TRBJ1-4; D uncertain. The V gene lost 0 bases and the J gene lost 7 bases, with 12 bases spanning the gap. Germline V gene data show CDR1 as SNHLY and CDR2 as FYNNEI. This CDR3 spans 15 amino acids. The full variable domain, its missing parts supplied by reference TRBV2 and TRBJ1-4, is EPEVTQTPSHQVTQMGQEVILRCVPISNHLYFYWYRQILGQKVEFLVSFYNNEISEKSEIFDDQFSVERPDGSNFTLKIRSTKLEDSAMYFCASSEAWVMGEKLFFGSGTQLSVL.

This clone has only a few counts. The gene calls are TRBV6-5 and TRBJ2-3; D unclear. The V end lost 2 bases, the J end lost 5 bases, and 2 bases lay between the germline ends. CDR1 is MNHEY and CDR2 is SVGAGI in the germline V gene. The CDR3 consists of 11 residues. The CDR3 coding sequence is TGTGCCAGCAGTTACCTAGATACGCAGTATTTT. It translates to CASSYLDTQYF.

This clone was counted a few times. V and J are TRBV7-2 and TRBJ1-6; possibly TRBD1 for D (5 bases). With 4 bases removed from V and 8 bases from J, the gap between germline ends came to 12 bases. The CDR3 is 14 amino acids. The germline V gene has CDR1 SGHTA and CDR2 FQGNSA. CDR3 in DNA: TGTGCCAGCAGCTCCCACATGGGGGATTCACCCCTCCACTTT. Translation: CASSSHMGDSPLHF.